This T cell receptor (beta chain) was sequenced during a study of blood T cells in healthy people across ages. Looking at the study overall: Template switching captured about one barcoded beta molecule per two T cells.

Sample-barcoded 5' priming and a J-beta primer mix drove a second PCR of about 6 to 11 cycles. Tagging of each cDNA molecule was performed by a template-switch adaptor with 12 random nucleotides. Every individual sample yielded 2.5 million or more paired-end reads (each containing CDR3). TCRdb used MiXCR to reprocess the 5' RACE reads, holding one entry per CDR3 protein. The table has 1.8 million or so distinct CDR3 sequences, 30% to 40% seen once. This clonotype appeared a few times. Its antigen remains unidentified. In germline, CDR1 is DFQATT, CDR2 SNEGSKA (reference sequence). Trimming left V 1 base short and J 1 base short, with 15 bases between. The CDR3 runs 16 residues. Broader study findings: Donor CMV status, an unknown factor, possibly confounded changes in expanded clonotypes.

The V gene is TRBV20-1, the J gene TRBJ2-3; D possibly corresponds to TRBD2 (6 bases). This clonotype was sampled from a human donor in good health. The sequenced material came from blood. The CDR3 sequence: CSARVGRNLRTDTQYF. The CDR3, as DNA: TGCAGTGCTAGAGTAGGGAGGAACCTTCGCACAGATACGCAGTATTTT.